Following are 26 T cell receptor beta chains from one sample sequenced in a study of blood T cell repertoires in COVID-19. TCRdb's copy holds only in-frame clones and misses some; the assay was immunoSEQ multiplex PCR. The top ten clones hold 0.95% to 1% of a sample with about 400,000 clones, around 87% of them seen once. Input material: PBMCs or T cells enriched from blood (not recorded which). Receptors were obtained from a woman aged 25 to 45 with acute COVID-19.

The chain is built from TRBV5-4 and TRBJ2-5; 8 bases line up with TRBD1. CDR1 and CDR2 (germline): SGHNT, YYREEE (reference sequence). There are 14 residues in the CDR3. V shed 2 bases, J shed 1 base, and the junction held 1 base outside the gene matches. The chain's CDR3 is CASSFGQGQETQYF. Here the CDR3 DNA reads TGTGCCAGCAGCTTCGGACAGGGCCAAGAGACCCAGTACTTC.

This clone occurred a few times. J is TRBJ2-3 and V is TRBV10-1; the D gene is possibly TRBD2 (5 bases). V dropped 6 bases and J dropped 3 bases, with 13 bases sitting between them. The CDR3 covers 14 residues. From germline, CDR1 is WNHNN and CDR2 SYGVQD (reference sequence). The CDR3, as DNA: TGCGCCAGCAGGGCTAGCTTCGAGACAGATACGCAGTATTTT. It yields the protein CASRASFETDTQYF.

On this clone itself: The sample has other DNA sequences that encode this CDR3 too. V is TRBV7-2 and J is TRBJ1-1; 9 nucleotides agree with TRBD1. The CDR3 has 14 amino acids. Trimming at V came to 4 bases and at J to 5 bases, leaving 5 bases not matched to a gene. Germline values: CDR1 SGHTA, CDR2 FQGNSA. DNA of the CDR3: TGTGCCAGCAGCTCGGGACAGGGAAATACTGAAGCTTTCTTT. Translation gives CASSSGQGNTEAFF.

This sequence joins TRBV18 and TRBJ1-4, with D possibly being TRBD1 (5 bases). Trimming removed 4 bases at V and 11 bases at J, with 20 bases between. Germline V CDR1 and CDR2: KGHSH, LQKENI. The CDR3 covers 15 residues. The CDR3 nucleotides read TGTGCCAGCTCACTCTTGACCGCGCCGGGGGGGAAACTGTTTTTT. Translation gives CASSLLTAPGGKLFF.

The CDR3 region has the DNA TGCGCCAGCAGCTTGGGACAGGGCGTCGACGAGCAGTACTTC. The encoded protein is CASSLGQGVDEQYF. The chain joins TRBV5-1 to TRBJ2-7, with 7 bases matching TRBD1. J lost 5 bases, V lost 0 bases, and 5 bases had no gene match. This CDR3 spans 14 amino acids. Germline CDR1 reads SGHRS; CDR2 reads YFSETQ.

Concerning this clone: Other DNA sequences in the sample encode the same CDR3. This chain joins TRBV7-9 and TRBJ2-7; 9 bases map to TRBD2. The CDR3 sequence is 13 residues long. Unmatched junction bases numbered 2, after V lost 5 bases and J lost 3 bases. Per germline, CDR1 SEHNR and CDR2 FQNEAQ (reference sequence). The CDR3 DNA follows: TGTGCCAGCAGCAATAGCGGGAGCTACGAGCAGTACTTC. Translation gives CASSNSGSYEQYF.

The chain couples TRBV19 to TRBJ1-4; 9 nucleotides line up with TRBD1. Germline CDR1 LNHDA, CDR2 SQIVND (reference sequence). The CDR3 contains 16 residues. Germline trimming cut 5 bases from V and 8 bases from J; bases unmatched to any gene: 12. CDR3 in amino acids: CASSLGQGSSWEKLFF. The CDR3 nucleotides are TGTGCCAGTAGTTTGGGACAGGGAAGTAGTTGGGAAAAACTGTTTTTT.

The J gene is TRBJ1-4, the V gene TRBV9; possibly TRBD1 for D (6 bases). Germline V CDR1 and CDR2: SGDLS, YYNGEE. Trimming left V 3 bases short and J 8 bases short, with 14 bases between. The CDR3 contains 14 residues. The CDR3 is CASSGTGMGEKLFF. The CDR3 DNA reads as TGTGCCAGCAGCGGAACAGGGATGGGCGAAAAACTGTTTTTT. Full variable domain (rest looked up from reference TRBV9 and TRBJ1-4): DSGVTQTPKHLITATGQRVTLRCSPRSGDLSVYWYQQSLDQGLQFLIQYYNGEERAKGNILERFSAQQFPDLHSELNLSSLELGDSALYFCASSGTGMGEKLFFGSGTQLSVL.

The chain recombines TRBV24-1 with TRBJ2-7, with 7 nucleotides matching TRBD1. Trimming took 3 bases from V and 2 from J; bases not matched to a gene: 6. CDR1 is KGHDR and CDR2 is SFDVKD in the germline V gene. The CDR3 contains 15 residues. The CDR3 DNA is TGTGCCACCAGTGATCGGACAGGAGAGACCTACGAGCAGTACTTC. This translates into CATSDRTGETYEQYF.

V and J are TRBV29-1 and TRBJ1-3, with D unclear. Germline values: CDR1 SQVTM, CDR2 ANQGSEA. V was pared by 6 bases and J by 2 bases, with 11 bases between. This CDR3 comprises 13 residues. For the CDR3, the DNA is TGCAGCGTCGTTGGGGAGGCTGGAAACACCATATATTTT. Amino acid sequence: CSVVGEAGNTIYF.

The rearrangement uses TRBV6-6 and TRBJ1-3; tentatively, D is TRBD1 (6 bases). Looked up from germline, CDR1 is MNHNY and CDR2 is SVGAGI (reference sequence). The CDR3 contains 14 residues. V was trimmed by 6 bases and J by 3 bases, leaving 12 bases between them. The CDR3 nucleotides read TGTGCCAGCAGCGTCGACAGGATTGGAAACACCATATATTTT. Amino acids: CASSVDRIGNTIYF.

This chain links TRBV9 with TRBJ1-1, with D unclear. V was cut by 4 bases and J by 4 bases, with 14 bases left in between. Germline CDR1 reads SGDLS; CDR2 reads YYNGEE. The length of the CDR3 is 14 residues. The CDR3 bases are TGTGCCAGCAGCACCGACCCACGGGGCACTGAAGCTTTCTTT. As protein: CASSTDPRGTEAFF.

The chain carries TRBV5-5 and TRBJ1-3; 7 bases line up with TRBD1. Germline values: CDR1 SGHKS, CDR2 YYEKEE (reference sequence). This CDR3 region has 18 residues. J gave up 1 base and V 2 bases, and 12 bases lay outside the gene matches. The CDR3 spells CASSLQGTAAVSGNTIYF. The CDR3 coding sequence is TGTGCCAGCAGCTTACAAGGGACAGCAGCCGTATCTGGAAACACCATATATTTT. Variable domain in full (rest from reference TRBV5-5 and TRBJ1-3): DAGVTQSPTHLIKTRGQQVTLRCSPISGHKSVSWYQQVLGQGPQFIFQYYEKEERGRGNFPDRFSARQFPNYSSELNVNALLLGDSALYLCASSLQGTAAVSGNTIYFGEGSWLTVV.

The V and J genes are TRBV5-6 and TRBJ2-3, with TRBD1 identical over 7 bases. The germline CDR1 and CDR2 sequences are SGHDT and YYEEEE. CDR3 length: 14 amino acids. The V segment lost 3 bases and the J segment 0 bases; nucleotides outside the gene matches: 1. The CDR3 protein is CASSWDRSTDTQYF. In DNA form, the CDR3 reads TGTGCCAGCAGCTGGGACAGAAGCACAGATACGCAGTATTTT.

The genes are TRBV29-1 and TRBJ1-2, with 10 bases identical to TRBD1. This CDR3 is built from 15 residues. The germline gives CDR1 SQVTM, CDR2 ANQGSEA. V trimming: 7 bases; J trimming: 9 bases; junction bases outside the gene matches: 17. DNA of the CDR3: TGCAGCGCGGACACATGGACAGGGGGATCTAACAGCTACACCTTC. Translation gives CSADTWTGGSNSYTF.

The chain uses TRBV2 and TRBJ1-1; tentatively, D is TRBD1 (5 bases). Trimming left V 5 bases short and J 8 bases short, with 12 bases between. Germline-derived CDR1 and CDR2 are SNHLY and FYNNEI. This CDR3 spans 12 amino acids. The CDR3 DNA reads as TGTGCCAGCAGTTCCGGGGGTCGCGAAGCTTTCTTT. This codes for CASSSGGREAFF.

The chain combines TRBV18 with TRBJ2-1; 7 bases are a match to TRBD1. Germline values: CDR1 KGHSH, CDR2 LQKENI. Losses at the gene ends were 3 bases for V and 9 bases for J; bases not matched to a gene: 5. The CDR3 covers 13 residues. As DNA, the CDR3 is TGTGCCAGCTCACCGCTAGGGGGCGTTGAGCAGTTCTTC. Translation gives CASSPLGGVEQFF.

This clone is a singleton in its sample. V gene TRBV12-3 or TRBV12-4 combines with J gene TRBJ1-2, with D possibly being TRBD1 (5 bases). CDR3 length: 13 residues. Between the trimmed V and J ends, which lost 2 bases and 6 bases, there was a span of 10 bases. The CDR3 sequence: CASSLLPRDGYTF. CDR3 sequence (DNA): TGTGCCAGCAGTTTATTACCCAGGGATGGCTACACCTTC.

This clone appeared once. This chain joins TRBV12-3 or TRBV12-4 and TRBJ1-1; 7 bases are shared with TRBD1. V was pared by 5 bases and J by 4 bases, with 4 bases of the junction left unmatched. The CDR3 consists of 13 residues. DNA for the CDR3: TGTGCCAGCAGTACAGGGGCTATCACTGAAGCTTTCTTT. Translating it yields CASSTGAITEAFF.

V usage is TRBV5-1 and J usage is TRBJ1-1, with D perhaps TRBD1 (5 bases). Trimming shortened V by 3 bases and J by 4 bases, and 13 bases separated the two germline ends. This CDR3 spans 14 amino acids. Looked up from germline, CDR1 is SGHRS and CDR2 is YFSETQ. The CDR3: CASSWGVPLTEAFF. Written as DNA, the CDR3 is TGCGCCAGCAGCTGGGGGGTCCCCCTCACTGAAGCTTTCTTT.

The chain is built from TRBV7-2 and TRBJ2-7, with 14 bases fitting TRBD2. The CDR3 has 18 residues. V lost 1 base to trimming and J lost 3 bases; unmatched junction nucleotides: 8. CDR1 is SGHTA and CDR2 is FQGNSA in the germline V gene. CDR3 loop: CASSLVPGLAGAIYEQYF. The CDR3, as DNA: TGTGCCAGCAGCTTAGTCCCGGGACTAGCGGGGGCGATCTACGAGCAGTACTTC.

The rearrangement uses TRBV7-3 and TRBJ2-1; D ambiguous. The CDR3 runs 13 residues. V was clipped by 0 bases and J by 8 bases, with 8 bases between them. The V gene's germline CDR1 is SGHTA and CDR2 FQGTGA. This chain's CDR3 is CASSLTGRDEQFF. The CDR3 bases are TGTGCCAGCAGCTTAACAGGCCGGGATGAGCAGTTCTTC. Full variable domain (missing parts from reference TRBV7-3 and TRBJ2-1): GAGVSQTPSNKVTEKGKYVELRCDPISGHTALYWYRQSLGQGPEFLIYFQGTGAADDSGLPNDRFFAVRPEGSVSTLKIQRTERGDSAVYLCASSLTGRDEQFFGPGTRLTVL.

The chain recombines TRBV24-1 with TRBJ2-5; 7 bases are a match to TRBD2. Germline CDR1 KGHDR, CDR2 SFDVKD. Trimming removed 4 bases from V and 5 bases from J; junction bases left unmatched: 9. The CDR3 spans 15 residues. The CDR3 loop is CATSDPGGTVETQYF. The CDR3 DNA follows: TGTGCCACCAGTGACCCCGGGGGGACCGTCGAGACCCAGTACTTC.

The chain joins TRBV7-9 to TRBJ1-5, with D perhaps matching TRBD1 (5 bases). Trimming cost V 5 bases and J 0 bases, with 14 bases left between them. CDR3 size: 16 residues. The germline CDR1 and CDR2 sequences are SEHNR and FQNEAQ (reference sequence). The CDR3 here is CASSPTTGDSNQPQHF. In nucleotides, the CDR3 is TGTGCCAGCAGCCCAACTACGGGGGATAGCAATCAGCCCCAGCATTTT.

This clone has only a few counts. The chain combines TRBV19 with TRBJ1-2; no reliable D call. Germline V CDR1 and CDR2: LNHDA, SQIVND (reference sequence). Trimming took off 1 base at V and 0 bases at J, with 9 bases between the two ends. The CDR3 contains 15 residues. The CDR3 coding sequence is TGTGCCAGTAGTATAGCGGGGATACCTAACTATGGCTACACCTTC. Protein product: CASSIAGIPNYGYTF.

The CDR3 loop is CASSKRQGAYNSPLHF. CDR3 DNA: TGTGCCAGCAGCAAACGCCAGGGGGCCTATAATTCACCCCTCCACTTT. The chain is built from TRBV11-2 and TRBJ1-6; 7 nucleotides match TRBD1. The trim removed 5 bases at V and 2 bases at J, leaving 6 bases unmatched. This CDR3 comprises 16 residues. Looked up from germline, CDR1 is SGHAT and CDR2 is FQNNGV.